Described below is a single T cell receptor beta chain sequence and its context. This sample is drawn from a study of T cell changes during pregnancy in multiple sclerosis. Profiling relied on immunoSEQ multiplex PCR, and the TCRdb table lists in-frame clones only, not all of them. Among some 51,000 clones listed, around 94% were seen once. V was pared by 6 bases and J by 5 bases, with 4 bases of the junction left unmatched. The CDR3 runs 13 residues. This sample comprised CD4+ T cells from peripheral blood mononuclear cells, obtained in the first trimester of pregnancy. The V gene is TRBV23-1, the J gene TRBJ2-7; 10 bases match TRBD1. TRBV23-1 belongs to the ORF category, with a function that is uncertain. This sequence was found in a female donor with multiple sclerosis, enrolled in a pregnancy study. CDR3 loop: CASRLTGGDEQYF. The CDR3 DNA follows: TGCGCCAGCAGATTGACAGGGGGCGACGAGCAGTACTTC.